These 6 T cell receptor beta chains originate from one sample sequenced in a study of CD8 T cells in Susac syndrome. Random hexamers were used to reverse transcribe 0.5 to 1 ug of RNA. TCRdb recomputed calls from the immunoSEQ multiplex PCR reads with MiXCR, one row per CDR3 protein. Of a few hundred thousand distinct CDR3 sequences listed, about 95% are singletons. The sequencing sample was made of CD4+ T cells from PBMCs. The receptors were gathered from a human donor with Susac syndrome.

This clonotype showed up just once. This chain uses TRBV5-4 with TRBJ1-1; D gene ambiguous. Trimming removed 2 bases at V and 1 base at J, with 12 bases between. Germline V gene sequence: CDR1 SGHNT, CDR2 YYREEE (reference sequence). The CDR3 length is 15 residues. The CDR3, as DNA: TGTGCCAGCAGCTTATGGGGAATACCGAACACTGAAGCTTTCTTT. Amino acid sequence: CASSLWGIPNTEAFF.

The V gene is TRBV20-1, the J gene TRBJ2-7; TRBD1 is a possible D gene (6 bases). Trimming took off 7 bases at V and 0 bases at J, with 16 bases between the two ends. Germline CDR1 and CDR2: DFQATT and SNEGSKA (reference sequence). The CDR3 spans 14 residues. DNA for the CDR3: TGCAGTGTAGGCCCCCGGGACACCTCCTACGAGCAGTACTTC. It translates to CSVGPRDTSYEQYF.

The gene calls are TRBV30 and TRBJ1-2, with TRBD1 as a possible D gene (5 bases). Germline-derived CDR1 and CDR2 are GTSNPN and SVGIG (reference sequence). V lost 4 bases and J lost 3, with 12 bases in between. The CDR3 length is 13 residues. CDR3 loop: CAWKPQGDYGYTF. The CDR3, as DNA: TGTGCCTGGAAACCTCAGGGAGACTATGGCTACACCTTC.

This chain links TRBV2 with TRBJ1-1, with D possibly TRBD1 on 5 matching bases. Germline V gene lookup returns CDR1 SNHLY and CDR2 FYNNEI. Trimming stripped 4 bases from V and 4 bases from J, with 13 bases between. The CDR3 sequence is 14 residues long. CDR3 sequence (DNA): TGTGCCAGCAGTGGGATAGTAAGGGGCACTGAAGCTTTCTTT. Protein sequence: CASSGIVRGTEAFF.

V and J are TRBV5-1 and TRBJ1-3; no reliable D call. Trimming removed 0 bases from V and 3 bases from J, with 13 bases in between. There are 16 residues in the CDR3. Germline lookup yields CDR1 SGHRS and CDR2 YFSETQ. In DNA form, the CDR3 reads TGCGCCAGCAGCTTGGCCTCGGCAGGTTTTGGAAACACCATATATTTT. Protein sequence: CASSLASAGFGNTIYF.

The chain has TRBV6-2 or TRBV6-3 and TRBJ1-5, with D maybe TRBD1 (5 bases). V gave up 6 bases and J gave up 7 bases, with 16 bases separating them. The V gene's germline CDR1 is MNHEY and CDR2 SVGEGT. The CDR3 covers 14 residues. The CDR3 sequence: CASSPGGDWQPQHF. The CDR3 DNA reads as TGTGCCAGCAGCCCCGGGGGGGATTGGCAGCCCCAGCATTTT.